A single sample gave rise to the 24 T cell receptor beta chains below, sequenced in a study of lymphopenia after photon versus proton radiotherapy. The data were produced by immunoSEQ multiplex PCR, yet TCRdb's version contains in-frame clones alone and is incomplete. The sample comprises approximately 71,000 clones, just over 90% of which are singletons, and less than 3.5% rests with the top ten. The sample was peripheral blood, taken from a patient treated with photon-based radiotherapy. These receptors were taken from a woman in her 70s with pancreatic cancer.

This clone was counted once. The CDR3, as DNA: TGTGCCAGCAGCTTAGGGGCTGGACTAGCGGGGGAACAAGAGACCCAGTACTTC. Encoded protein: CASSLGAGLAGEQETQYF. J is TRBJ2-5 and V is TRBV11-3, with TRBD2 matching 13 bases. This CDR3 is built from 18 residues. Germline CDR1 is SGHNT and CDR2 is YENEEA. Germline trimming cut 1 base from V and 2 bases from J; bases unmatched to any gene: 7.

V usage is TRBV2 and J usage is TRBJ1-1; a weak D match, TRBD1 (5 bases). The V gene's germline CDR1 is SNHLY and CDR2 FYNNEI. The CDR3 spans 14 residues. Trimming removed 7 bases from V and 6 bases from J, with 18 bases in between. The CDR3 coding sequence is TGTGCCAGCACGCCCGCCCCGGGGCGGGCTGAAGCTTTCTTT. This translates into CASTPAPGRAEAFF.

This clone was counted once. The DNA of the CDR3 is TGTGCCAGCGCCGTCGGCGGGGGGGCTCGATCCTACGAGCAGTACTTC. It encodes CASAVGGGARSYEQYF. This chain links TRBV28 with TRBJ2-7; 9 nucleotides line up with TRBD2. V gave up 8 bases and J gave up 1 base; unmatched junction bases: 12. Germline V lookup: CDR1 MDHEN, CDR2 SYDVKM. This CDR3 is built from 16 residues. The full variable domain, in which reference TRBV28 and TRBJ2-7 provide the parts outside the CDR3, is DVKVTQSSRYLVKRTGEKVFLECVQDMDHENMFWYRQDPGLGLRLIYFSYDVKMKEKGDIPEGYSVSREKKERFSLILESASTNQTSMYLCASAVGGGARSYEQYFGPGTRLTVT.

The chain has TRBV5-1 and TRBJ2-3; 10 nucleotides match TRBD1. This CDR3 is 14 amino acids long. Trimming at V came to 8 bases and at J to 6 bases, leaving 9 bases not matched to a gene. Germline loops: CDR1 SGHRS, CDR2 YFSETQ. The CDR3 DNA follows: TGCGCCAGTACCGGGACAGGGGCCTGGGATACGCAGTATTTT. It specifies CASTGTGAWDTQYF.

This chain links TRBV5-1 with TRBJ2-3; 10 bases match TRBD2. V shed 4 bases, J shed 4 bases, and the junction held 18 bases outside the gene matches. Germline assignment: CDR1 SGHRS and CDR2 YFSETQ. This CDR3 is built from 19 residues. For the CDR3, the DNA is TGCGCCAGCAGCCAAGGAATTCGGTTGGCTAGCGGGAGTCCAGATACGCAGTATTTT. This codes for CASSQGIRLASGSPDTQYF.

This chain links TRBV5-1 with TRBJ1-2, with TRBD1 as a possible D gene (6 bases). V was pared by 0 bases and J by 4 bases, with 16 bases between. CDR1 is SGHRS and CDR2 is YFSETQ in the germline V gene. This CDR3 comprises 16 residues. CDR3 DNA: TGCGCCAGCAGCTTGGCCCCCGGGGGCGATCCCTATGGCTACACCTTC. Protein product: CASSLAPGGDPYGYTF.

There are a few counts of this clone. The chain carries TRBV7-9 and TRBJ1-5; TRBD1 matches at 7 bases. Trimming cost V 6 bases and J 5 bases; bases outside gene matches: 10. Germline V gene data show CDR1 as SEHNR and CDR2 as FQNEAQ (reference sequence). The length of the CDR3 is 15 residues. In nucleotides, the CDR3 is TGTGCCAGCAGTCGACAGGGTTCGGTAGATCAGCCCCAGCATTTT. Translated, it gives CASSRQGSVDQPQHF.

The chain joins TRBV7-2 to TRBJ2-7, with 7 positions matching TRBD2. Per germline, CDR1 SGHTA and CDR2 FQGNSA. There are 13 residues in the CDR3. V shed 5 bases, J shed 8 bases, and the junction held 9 bases outside the gene matches. Here the CDR3 reads CASSPTPGGKQYF. In DNA, the CDR3 is TGTGCCAGCAGCCCCACCCCCGGGGGGAAGCAGTACTTC.

The chain has TRBV11-2 and TRBJ1-3; TRBD1 aligns across 8 bases. Trimming cost V 5 bases and J 3 bases; bases outside gene matches: 9. The V gene's germline CDR1 is SGHAT and CDR2 FQNNGV. The CDR3 runs to 16 residues. CDR3 bases: TGTGCCAGCAGCGAGTACAGGGGGTCCGGTGGAAACACCATATATTTT. Translation gives CASSEYRGSGGNTIYF.

V is TRBV27 and J is TRBJ2-7; TRBD2 matches at 8 bases. V dropped 8 bases and J dropped 4; count of bases not matched to a gene: 7. CDR1 is MNHEY, CDR2 SMNVEV, per germline (reference sequence). The CDR3 is 13 residues long. CDR3 DNA sequence: TGTGCCAGCCGATTTCGCGGGAGGTACGAGCAGTACTTC. Encoded protein: CASRFRGRYEQYF.

The chain recombines TRBV28 with TRBJ2-1, with 13 bases lining up with TRBD2. The V and J ends lost 8 bases and 5 bases, in that order; junction bases with no gene match: 12. The germline V gene has CDR1 MDHEN and CDR2 SYDVKM. This CDR3 is built from 17 residues. CDR3 nucleotide sequence: TGTGCCAGCGAGACCGGGACTAGCGGGAAAGTGCACAATGAGCAGTTCTTC. As protein: CASETGTSGKVHNEQFF.

This clone has just a few counts. An end of the junction does not agree with germline; a read error may underlie this. This rearrangement joins TRBV7-7 to TRBJ2-5; 10 positions agree with TRBD2. The V gene's germline CDR1 is SSHAT and CDR2 FNYEAQ (reference sequence). The CDR3 totals 14 residues. In nucleotides, the CDR3 is TGTGCTAGCAGCTTAGCGGGAGGTTGGGAGACCCAGTACTTC. Residues: CASSLAGGWETQYF.

This chain uses TRBV6-4 with TRBJ2-1; D may be TRBD1 (7 bases). CDR1 and CDR2 (germline): MRHNA, SNTAGT. The germline V and J ends were trimmed by 3 bases and 9 bases, with 15 bases remaining between them. CDR3 length equals 14 residues. The CDR3 protein is CASSEFRQGGEQFF. The DNA for the CDR3 is TGTGCCAGCAGTGAATTTAGACAGGGAGGTGAGCAGTTCTTC.

V and J are TRBV14 and TRBJ2-1, with D hard to call. This CDR3 contains 15 residues. The germline CDR1 and CDR2 sequences are SGHDN and FVKESK. V was shortened by 0 bases and J by 4 bases, with 10 bases between the two germline ends. In DNA form, the CDR3 reads TGTGCCAGCAGCCAAGATTGGGGTGGTTACAATGAGCAGTTCTTC. Its translation: CASSQDWGGYNEQFF.

CDR3 loop: CASSLRRGDSYNEQFF. Written as DNA, the CDR3 is TGTGCCAGCAGCTTAAGGCGCGGTGACTCCTACAATGAGCAGTTCTTC. This rearrangement joins TRBV7-3 to TRBJ2-1; D unclear. This CDR3 comprises 16 residues. The V gene's germline CDR1 is SGHTA and CDR2 FQGTGA. V was clipped by 1 base and J by 0 bases, with 10 bases between them.

In DNA form, the CDR3 reads TGTGCCAGTAGTATAGATGGGGCCGGGGGCTACTACAATGAGCAGTTCTTC. Its protein product is CASSIDGAGGYYNEQFF. The chain carries TRBV19 and TRBJ2-1; D possibly matches TRBD1 or TRBD2 (6 bases each). Trimming took off 0 bases at V and 3 bases at J, with 15 bases between the two ends. The CDR3 extends over 17 amino acids. CDR1 and CDR2 (germline): LNHDA, SQIVND (reference sequence).

V and J are TRBV7-2 and TRBJ2-7; 7 nucleotides align to TRBD1. Germline V lookup: CDR1 SGHTA, CDR2 FQGNSA. This CDR3 contains 13 residues. J was trimmed by 4 bases and V by 8 bases; bases with no gene match: 8. For the CDR3, the DNA is TGTGCCAGCGCCCTGGGGACAGAGTACGAGCAGTACTTC. Protein sequence: CASALGTEYEQYF.

This rearrangement joins TRBV7-3 to TRBJ1-1; D is undetermined. Germline V gives CDR1 SGHTA, CDR2 FQGTGA. The CDR3 sequence is 12 residues long. V was shortened by 5 bases and J by 3 bases, with 7 bases between the two germline ends. The CDR3 DNA reads TGTGCCAGCAGCGCAGTATACACTGAAGCTTTCTTT. It yields the protein CASSAVYTEAFF.

The chain joins TRBV29-1 to TRBJ2-7; D is perhaps TRBD2 (6 bases). Germline-derived CDR1 and CDR2 are SQVTM and ANQGSEA. This CDR3 contains 18 residues. Trimming removed 4 bases at V and 3 bases at J, with 28 bases between. CDR3 loop: CSVVRGPLGHAGNYEQYF. DNA for the CDR3: TGCAGCGTTGTGCGGGGTCCGCTAGGGCACGCGGGAAACTACGAGCAGTACTTC.

The chain couples TRBV21-1 to TRBJ2-1; the D call in the table, TRBD2, was not verified against the DNA. TRBV21-1 constitutes a pseudogene. The CDR3 runs 18 residues. This chain's CDR3 is CASSKAGQRESSYNEQFF. The CDR3 DNA reads TGTGCCAGCAGCAAAGCGGGGCAGCGGGAGAGCTCCTACAATGAGCAGTTCTTC.

The gene calls are TRBV7-2 and TRBJ2-5; 9 nucleotides align to TRBD1. Germline assignment: CDR1 SGHTA and CDR2 FQGNSA. Trimming took 5 bases from V and 5 from J; bases not matched to a gene: 3. The CDR3 covers 13 residues. CDR3 sequence (DNA): TGTGCCAGCAGCGGACAGGGGATGGAGACCCAGTACTTC. Translated, it gives CASSGQGMETQYF.

CDR3 coding DNA: TGTGCCAGCAGTTTGCAGGGTTACGAGCAGTACTTC. Protein: CASSLQGYEQYF. The V call is TRBV6-6, the J call TRBJ2-7; perhaps TRBD1 as D (5 bases). Germline assignment: CDR1 MNHNY and CDR2 SVGAGI (reference sequence). V lost 4 bases to trimming and J lost 4 bases, with 8 bases between them. The length of the CDR3 is 12 residues.

The CDR3 DNA follows: TGTGCCAGCAGTCCCTCTAGCGGATTGGCGGTTACGCAGTATTTT. Translating gives CASSPSSGLAVTQYF. The rearrangement uses TRBV27 and TRBJ2-3, with TRBD2 matching over 7 bases. The CDR3 totals 15 residues. Germline loops: CDR1 MNHEY, CDR2 SMNVEV (reference sequence). The V and J ends lost 5 bases and 8 bases, in that order; junction bases with no gene match: 13.

This sequence joins TRBV28 and TRBJ2-6; 12 bases map to TRBD1. After removal of 8 bases from V and 10 bases from J, the junction contained 3 bases not matched to a gene. The germline gives CDR1 MDHEN, CDR2 SYDVKM. The CDR3 has 13 amino acids. CDR3 bases: TGTGCCAGCGGGACAGGGGGCTCAAACGTCCTGACTTTC. Residues: CASGTGGSNVLTF.